The rows below give T cell receptor beta chains drawn from one sample of a study of CD8 T cells in ankylosing spondylitis. TCRdb independently ran MiXCR on the 5' RACE reads; one entry per CDR3 protein. The data show around 300,000 distinct CDR3 sequences, with more than 20% seen just once and about 3.7% held by the top ten. The source material was blood, either unsorted or a sorted T cell fraction (not recorded which). The receptor source for this set is a female donor with ankylosing spondylitis or in good health (not recorded which). The CDR3 runs from the conserved cysteine through the conserved F or W. The D gene is left open where the match is weak. Size is omitted from some rows. Given values are once, few, many or a class for expanded clones.

V	D	J	size	DNA	CDR3
TRBV7-2	-	TRBJ1-5	few	TGTGCCAGCAGCTTAGCGCCCTCGTCCTTTAGCAATCAGCCCCAGCATTTT	CASSLAPSSFSNQPQHF
TRBV20-1	-	TRBJ2-1	-	TGCAGTGCTAGAGATCACCGGGAGTATGGAGATGAGCAGTTCTTC	CSARDHREYGDEQFF
TRBV5-1	-	TRBJ2-1	few	TGCGCCAGCAGCTTAACAGGGTACATCAGTGAGCAGTTCTTC	CASSLTGYISEQFF
TRBV21-1	-	TRBJ2-7	-	TGTGCCAGCAGCGCCTCTAGCGGAACGGTGAACTACGAGCAGTACTTC	CASSASSGTVNYEQYF
TRBV11-2	-	TRBJ2-4	-	TGTGCCAGCAGCTCCGTCAAACTAGCCAAAAACATTCAGTACTTC	CASSSVKLAKNIQYF
TRBV19	TRBD1	TRBJ2-2	-	TGTGCCAGTAGTATTTACAGGGGGCCCGGGGAGCTGTTTTTT	CASSIYRGPGELFF
TRBV20-1	TRBD2	TRBJ2-5	-	TGCAGTGGGGGGAGGGTACAGTACCAAGAGACCCAGTACTTC	CSGGRVQYQETQYF
TRBV6-1	TRBD2	TRBJ2-1	-	TGTGCCAGCAGCTCCCGGACTAGCGGGCCGAATGAGCAGTTCTTC	CASSSRTSGPNEQFF
TRBV7-9	TRBD2	TRBJ2-1	many	TGTGCCAGCAGCCTCAGCGGGAGGAACTACAATGAGCAGTTCTTC	CASSLSGRNYNEQFF
TRBV20-1	TRBD2	TRBJ2-1	-	TGCAGTGCTAGAGATGGGGGGGGAGCCAGGGATGAGCAGTTCTTC	CSARDGGGARDEQFF
TRBV4-3	-	TRBJ1-4	-	TGCGCCAGCAGCCTAAGCCACACGGGCGAAAAACTGTTTTTT	CASSLSHTGEKLFF
TRBV10-2	TRBD2	TRBJ2-3	-	TGCGCCAGCAGGCGGACTAGCGGGAGTCCACGTCTCACAGATACGCAGTATTTT	CASRRTSGSPRLTDTQYF
TRBV12-3/TRBV12-4	-	TRBJ2-6	few	TGTGCCAGCAGTTTAGCCCGCTTGTCTGGGGCCAACGTCCTGACTTTC	CASSLARLSGANVLTF
TRBV18	-	TRBJ1-1	few	TGTGCCAGCTCACCACGGGACCAGGACTCTGAAGCTTTCTTT	CASSPRDQDSEAFF
TRBV6-5	-	TRBJ2-7	many	TGTGCCAGCAGTTACTCACTCCGACCGATGACAGTGAGCGAGCAGTACTTC	CASSYSLRPMTVSEQYF
TRBV29-1	-	TRBJ1-4	-	TGCAGCGTTGGGGTTTCGGCTAATGAAAAACTGTTTTTT	CSVGVSANEKLFF
TRBV28	-	TRBJ2-5	-	TGTGCCAGCAGAAGTTACCCCCCGGAGACCCAGTACTTC	CASRSYPPETQYF
TRBV7-2	TRBD2	TRBJ2-1	-	TGTGCCAGCAGCGATACTAGCGGGAACTACAATGAGCAGTTCTTC	CASSDTSGNYNEQFF
TRBV7-8	-	TRBJ2-1	-	TGTGCCAGCAGCTTAGCGCCCTCTACAGTACACAATGAGCAGTTCTTC	CASSLAPSTVHNEQFF
TRBV2	-	TRBJ1-3	-	TGTGCCAGCAACCCGACAGCGGGAAACACCATATATTTT	CASNPTAGNTIYF
TRBV7-9	-	TRBJ2-2	few	TGTGCCAGCAGCGTCTCGACCGGGGAGCTGTTTTTT	CASSVSTGELFF
TRBV18	-	TRBJ2-7	few	TGTGCCAGCTCAAACAGGGAGGCCAAGCAGTACTTC	CASSNREAKQYF
TRBV2	-	TRBJ2-7	-	TGTGCCAGCAGGATCGGGTCCCGGCGCGAGCAGTACTTC	CASRIGSRREQYF
TRBV5-6	-	TRBJ1-2	few	TGTGCCAGCAGCTTGAGCGTCCTCAGATATGGCTACACCTTC	CASSLSVLRYGYTF
TRBV20-1	-	TRBJ2-2	few	TGCAGTGCTGCCACCGGGGAGCTGTTTTTT	CSAATGELFF
TRBV20-1	-	TRBJ2-5	-	TGCAGTGCTAGAGATCCCCTCAGGGGCCTTGTCGGGACCCAGTACTTC	CSARDPLRGLVGTQYF
TRBV12-3/TRBV12-4	-	TRBJ1-2	-	TGTGCCAGCAGTTTATTGTTACCCACTAACTATGGCTACACCTTC	CASSLLLPTNYGYTF
TRBV6-1	-	TRBJ1-5	-	TGTGCCAGCAGAGGGTCTTCTTCGGGGTCAGATAATCAGCCCCAGCATTTT	CASRGSSSGSDNQPQHF
TRBV12-3/TRBV12-4	-	TRBJ1-2	-	TGTGCCAGCACCGAGACCCTCTTGCCCTATGGCTACACCTTC	CASTETLLPYGYTF